This TCR beta chain was obtained from a study of blood T cell repertoires in COVID-19. Study as a whole: The United States, Italy and Spain supplied acute and convalescent COVID-19 samples. Nucleic acid was either cDNA or gDNA, and it came from T cells, B-cell-depleted T cells, or PBMCs.

The CDR3 consists of 15 residues. Germline V gene data show CDR1 as SQVTM and CDR2 as ANQGSEA. V lost 1 base to trimming and J lost 1 base, with 13 bases between them. Original data processing: Reference gene primer amplification in the assay estimated nucleated cell counts. This table comes from immunoSEQ multiplex PCR, and its TCRdb copy is limited to in-frame clones, with some not included. Clone size and the V and J calls come from that table; the DNA yielded D and trimming. The sample holds just under 50,000 clones; roughly nine tenths are singletons and the top ten take approximately 4%. The sequence derives from a human donor in a cohort sampled during active COVID-19. Sample: peripheral blood. The chain joins TRBV29-1 to TRBJ2-5; D might be TRBD1 (6 bases). In DNA form, the CDR3 reads TGCAGCGTTGAAGGGGGGCCAGGGGCCCAAGAGACCCAGTACTTC. Its translation is CSVEGGPGAQETQYF.